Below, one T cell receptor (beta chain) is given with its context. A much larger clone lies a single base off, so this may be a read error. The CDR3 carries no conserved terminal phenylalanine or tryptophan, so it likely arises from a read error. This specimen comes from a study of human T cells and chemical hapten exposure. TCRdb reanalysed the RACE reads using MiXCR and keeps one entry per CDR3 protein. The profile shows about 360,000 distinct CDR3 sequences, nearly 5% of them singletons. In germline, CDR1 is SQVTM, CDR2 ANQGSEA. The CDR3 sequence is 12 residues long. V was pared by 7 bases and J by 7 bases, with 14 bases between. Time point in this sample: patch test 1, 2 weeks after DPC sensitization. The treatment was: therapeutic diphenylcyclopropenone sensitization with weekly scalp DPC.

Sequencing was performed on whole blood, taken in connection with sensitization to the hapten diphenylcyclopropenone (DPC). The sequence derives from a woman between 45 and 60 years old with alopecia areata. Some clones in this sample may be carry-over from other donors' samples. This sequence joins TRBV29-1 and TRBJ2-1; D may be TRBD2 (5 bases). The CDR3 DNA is TGCAGCGCCAACGAGGGCCGAAATGAGCAGTTCATC. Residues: CSANEGRNEQFI.